The rows below give T cell receptor beta chains drawn from one sample of a study of blood T cell repertoires in COVID-19. The table came from immunoSEQ multiplex PCR; TCRdb's copy has only in-frame clones and leaves some out. Altogether some 350,000 clones are present, about 83% being singletons, with the ten largest covering around 3%. The sequencing sample was made of peripheral blood. These receptors all come from a man aged 30 to 39 with active or convalescent COVID-19. CDR3s include the opening cysteine and the closing phenylalanine or tryptophan. Where a row states a size, it is once, few, many or the class of an expanded clone; other rows omit it.

abundance,v_gene,CDR3aa
.,TRBV4-1,CASSLLQGTRYEQYF
.,TRBV28,CASSLSLGPLSGELFF
once,TRBV6-5,CASSYSGLAGVEQFF
.,TRBV7-6,CASSLLASAYNEQFF
.,TRBV6-5,CASRQGNQETQYF
.,TRBV24-1,CATRVPGGFKDTQYF
.,TRBV4-3,CASSEKTGGNTEAFF
few,TRBV7-8,CASSSRAATTNEKLFF
.,TRBV12-3/TRBV12-4,CASSPARDQPQHF
.,TRBV5-4,CASSSGGTGVDNEQFF
few,TRBV30,CAWSGGTGGSYWQYF
.,TRBV7-2,CASSLINEQFF
.,TRBV12-3/TRBV12-4,CASSLGGTIIQYF
.,TRBV18,CASSPPTSPYNEQFF
.,TRBV5-1,CASSPAEGYEQYF
.,TRBV4-2,CASSQDQGANQPQHF
few,TRBV15,CASREGQGAYGYTF
.,TRBV5-1,CASSFVRDTYEQYF
.,TRBV2,CASSAGTGAYQPQHF
.,TRBV6-1,CASSESGGTGQFF